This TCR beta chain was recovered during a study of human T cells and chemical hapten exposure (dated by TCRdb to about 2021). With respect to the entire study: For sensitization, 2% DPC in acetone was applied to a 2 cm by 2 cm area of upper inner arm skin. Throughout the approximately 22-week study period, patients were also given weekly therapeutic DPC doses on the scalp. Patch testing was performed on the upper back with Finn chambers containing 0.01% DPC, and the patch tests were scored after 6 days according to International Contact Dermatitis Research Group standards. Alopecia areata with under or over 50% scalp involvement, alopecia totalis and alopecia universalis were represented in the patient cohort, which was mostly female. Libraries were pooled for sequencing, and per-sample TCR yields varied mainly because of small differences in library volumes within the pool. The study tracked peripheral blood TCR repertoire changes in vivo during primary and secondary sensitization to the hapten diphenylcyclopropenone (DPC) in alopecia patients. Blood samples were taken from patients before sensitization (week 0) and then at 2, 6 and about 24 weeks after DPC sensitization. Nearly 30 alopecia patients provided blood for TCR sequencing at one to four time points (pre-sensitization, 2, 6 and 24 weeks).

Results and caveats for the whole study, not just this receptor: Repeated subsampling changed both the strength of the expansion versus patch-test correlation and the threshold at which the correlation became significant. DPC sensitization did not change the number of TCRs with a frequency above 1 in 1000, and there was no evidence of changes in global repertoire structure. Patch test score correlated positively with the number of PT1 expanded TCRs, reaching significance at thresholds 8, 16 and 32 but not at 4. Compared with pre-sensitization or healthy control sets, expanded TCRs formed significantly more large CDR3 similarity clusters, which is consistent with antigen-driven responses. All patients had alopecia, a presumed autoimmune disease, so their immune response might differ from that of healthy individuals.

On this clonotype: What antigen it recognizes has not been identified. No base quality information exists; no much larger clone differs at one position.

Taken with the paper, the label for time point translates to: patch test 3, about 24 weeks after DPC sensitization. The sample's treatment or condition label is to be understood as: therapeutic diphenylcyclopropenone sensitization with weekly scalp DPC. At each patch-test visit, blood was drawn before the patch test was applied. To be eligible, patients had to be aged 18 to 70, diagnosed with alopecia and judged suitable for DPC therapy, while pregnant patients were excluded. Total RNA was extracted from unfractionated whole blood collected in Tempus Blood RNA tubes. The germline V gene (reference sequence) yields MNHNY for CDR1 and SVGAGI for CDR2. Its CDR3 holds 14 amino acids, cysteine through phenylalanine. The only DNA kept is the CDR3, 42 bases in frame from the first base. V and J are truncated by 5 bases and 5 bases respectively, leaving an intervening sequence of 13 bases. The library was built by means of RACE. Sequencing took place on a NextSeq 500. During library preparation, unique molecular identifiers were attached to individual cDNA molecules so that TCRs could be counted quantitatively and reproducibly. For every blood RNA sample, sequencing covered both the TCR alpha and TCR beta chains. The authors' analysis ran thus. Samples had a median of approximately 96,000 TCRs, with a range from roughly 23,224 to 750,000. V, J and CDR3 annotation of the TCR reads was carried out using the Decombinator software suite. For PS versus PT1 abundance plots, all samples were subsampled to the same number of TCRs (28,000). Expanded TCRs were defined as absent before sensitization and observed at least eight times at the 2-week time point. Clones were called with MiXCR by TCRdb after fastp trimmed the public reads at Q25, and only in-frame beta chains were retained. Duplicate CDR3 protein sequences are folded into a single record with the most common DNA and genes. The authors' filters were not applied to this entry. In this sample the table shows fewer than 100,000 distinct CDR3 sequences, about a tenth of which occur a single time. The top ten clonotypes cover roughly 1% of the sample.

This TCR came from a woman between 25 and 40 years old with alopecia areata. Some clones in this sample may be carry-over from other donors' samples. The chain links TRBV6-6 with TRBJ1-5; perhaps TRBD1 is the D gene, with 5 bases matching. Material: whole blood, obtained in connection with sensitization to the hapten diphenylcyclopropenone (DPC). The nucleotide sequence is TGTGCCAGCAGTGGACGCGGGACGGATCAGCCCCAGCATTTT. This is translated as CASSGRGTDQPQHF.